The 32 T cell receptor beta chains reported below all come from one sample, sequenced in a study of early T cells in non-severe SARS-CoV-2 infection. TCRdb reprocessed the 5' RACE reads via MiXCR and lists one record per CDR3 protein. This table holds tens of thousands of distinct CDR3 sequences, 9% to 15% found once. The sequencing input was whole blood. The receptors were sampled from an adult who was a healthcare worker with PCR-confirmed SARS-CoV-2 infection or an uninfected control (not recorded which).

This clonotype showed up many times. This chain joins TRBV5-5 and TRBJ2-7, with TRBD1 as a possible D gene (5 bases). Trimming cost V 2 bases and J 2 bases, with 11 bases left between them. Germline values: CDR1 SGHKS, CDR2 YYEKEE (reference sequence). CDR3 length: 14 residues. CDR3 bases: TGTGCCAGCAGCTTTTGGCAGGGTGCCTACGAGCAGTACTTC. Its translation: CASSFWQGAYEQYF.

Many counts were recorded for this clonotype. The germline gene is not matched at one end of the junction; a read error may be the cause. CDR3 residues: CASSSNSGSEVFF. Written as DNA, the CDR3 is TGTGCCAGCAGTTCGAATTCAGGGAGTGAAGTTTTCTTT. The gene calls are TRBV25-1 and TRBJ1-1; tentative D call: TRBD1 (5 bases). This CDR3 is 13 amino acids long. Per the germline V gene, CDR1 is MGHDK and CDR2 is SYGVNS.

The chain uses TRBV5-1 and TRBJ2-1, with D unresolved. Trimming took 0 bases from V and 4 from J, leaving 14 bases between them. This CDR3 spans 16 amino acids. Germline CDR1 reads SGHRS; CDR2 reads YFSETQ. The CDR3 here is CASSLDEGGPYNEQFF. CDR3 DNA: TGCGCCAGCAGCTTGGACGAAGGTGGGCCTTACAATGAGCAGTTCTTC.

This chain connects TRBV29-1 to TRBJ2-3; D ambiguous. Germline loops: CDR1 SQVTM, CDR2 ANQGSEA. The CDR3 is 14 residues long. Trimming removed 0 bases at V and 1 base at J, with 8 bases between. For the CDR3, the DNA is TGCAGCGTTGAAGATCCCCACCGCACAGATACGCAGTATTTT. Encoded protein: CSVEDPHRTDTQYF.

This clonotype appeared many times. J is TRBJ1-2 and V is TRBV30, with D hard to call. This CDR3 is 13 amino acids long. Per the germline V gene, CDR1 is GTSNPN and CDR2 is SVGIG (reference sequence). V was cut by 8 bases and J by 2 bases, with 15 bases left in between. The CDR3 DNA follows: TGTGCCGCGACTCGCGGAATGAACTATGGCTACACCTTC. It translates to CAATRGMNYGYTF.

The chain joins TRBV7-6 to TRBJ1-1, with D perhaps matching TRBD1 (6 bases). Trimming stripped 5 bases from V and 3 bases from J, with 10 bases between. The CDR3 has 13 residues. CDR1 is SGHVS, CDR2 FNYEAQ, per germline. CDR3 sequence: CASSARTDTEAFF. The CDR3 DNA sequence: TGTGCCAGCAGCGCTAGGACAGACACTGAAGCTTTCTTT.

In nucleotides, the CDR3 is TGTGCCAGCAGCCAAATGGGAACAGCAAAACGCGCGGGGGAAGCTTTCTTT. Encoded protein: CASSQMGTAKRAGEAFF. This chain joins TRBV3-1 and TRBJ1-1; D call uncertain. This CDR3 is 17 amino acids long. CDR1 and CDR2 (germline): LGHDT, YNNKEL (reference sequence). Trimming left V 2 bases short and J 8 bases short, with 24 bases between. The entire variable domain, with the rest obtained from reference TRBV3-1 and TRBJ1-1, is as follows: DTAVSQTPKYLVTQMGNDKSIKCEQNLGHDTMYWYKQDSKKFLKIMFSYNNKELIINETVPNRFSPKSPDKAHLNLHINSLELGDSAVYFCASSQMGTAKRAGEAFFGQGTRLTVV.

This clonotype has a handful of counts. The chain recombines TRBV20-1 with TRBJ1-5, with a tentative D call TRBD1 (5 bases). Germline lookup yields CDR1 DFQATT and CDR2 SNEGSKA (reference sequence). The CDR3 is 14 residues long. V was clipped by 6 bases and J by 1 base, with 13 bases between them. The CDR3 loop reads CSALQGGSNQPQHF. Written as DNA, the CDR3 is TGCAGTGCCCTCCAGGGAGGGAGCAATCAGCCCCAGCATTTT.

V and J are TRBV20-1 and TRBJ2-1; possible D gene TRBD2, 5 bases. V lost 6 bases and J 5 bases, leaving 20 bases between the germline ends. CDR3 length: 15 amino acids. Germline-derived CDR1 and CDR2 are DFQATT and SNEGSKA (reference sequence). The CDR3 sequence is CSAYYPPGVDNEQFF. The CDR3 coding sequence is TGCAGTGCCTACTACCCACCCGGGGTGGACAATGAGCAGTTCTTC.

The chain couples TRBV30 to TRBJ1-2, with D possibly being TRBD1 (5 bases). Deletions cut 4 bases from V and 2 bases from J, with 11 bases between. Germline V gene data show CDR1 as GTSNPN and CDR2 as SVGIG (reference sequence). The CDR3 extends over 13 amino acids. The CDR3 region is CAWTQTANYGYTF. The CDR3 DNA reads as TGTGCCTGGACCCAGACAGCAAACTATGGCTACACCTTC.

This clonotype showed up many times. The chain is built from TRBV2 and TRBJ2-7; TRBD2 is a possible D gene (5 bases). The CDR3 totals 15 residues. Germline V lookup: CDR1 SNHLY, CDR2 FYNNEI. Deletions cut 7 bases from V and 6 bases from J, with 22 bases between. The CDR3 spells CASTLRGPHGGEQYF. The DNA for the CDR3 is TGTGCCAGCACCCTTCGGGGTCCGCATGGTGGCGAGCAGTACTTC. Using reference TRBV2 and TRBJ2-7 for the parts outside the CDR3, the full variable domain is EPEVTQTPSHQVTQMGQEVILRCVPISNHLYFYWYRQILGQKVEFLVSFYNNEISEKSEIFDDQFSVERPDGSNFTLKIRSTKLEDSAMYFCASTLRGPHGGEQYFGPGTRLTVT.

The chain couples TRBV7-9 to TRBJ2-1, with TRBD2 identical over 13 bases. Germline values: CDR1 SEHNR, CDR2 FQNEAQ (reference sequence). This CDR3 spans 18 amino acids. V was pared by 7 bases and J by 0 bases, with 9 bases of the junction left unmatched. This CDR3 is CASTETSGGRSSYNEQFF. The CDR3 nucleotides are TGTGCCAGCACCGAGACTAGCGGGGGGAGGAGCTCCTACAATGAGCAGTTCTTC.

V and J are TRBV18 and TRBJ1-1; 8 bases agree with TRBD1. Trimming removed 4 bases from V and 5 bases from J; junction bases left unmatched: 9. The length of the CDR3 is 15 residues. Germline CDR1 and CDR2: KGHSH and LQKENI. The CDR3 DNA reads as TGTGCCAGCTCACGGACAGGGTCTGGGGGTACTGAAGCTTTCTTT. Protein: CASSRTGSGGTEAFF.

The chain has TRBV21-1 and TRBJ2-5; the table's D call, TRBD2, was not checked against the DNA. TRBV21-1 is assigned pseudogene status. CDR3 length: 15 residues. The CDR3 DNA sequence: TGTGCCAGCTGGAGGTCGAGGACTGCCCAAGAGACCCAGTACTTC. Its translation is CASWRSRTAQETQYF.

The chain joins TRBV27 to TRBJ2-1; TRBD1 matches 9 bases. Germline V gives CDR1 MNHEY, CDR2 SMNVEV (reference sequence). Trimming took 5 bases from V and 8 from J; bases not matched to a gene: 10. This CDR3 comprises 15 residues. Here the CDR3 DNA reads TGTGCCAGCAGTATACAGGGGGCGGCGTCTGATGAGCAGTTCTTC. It yields the protein CASSIQGAASDEQFF.

This clonotype was detected a few times. The gene calls are TRBV7-2 and TRBJ2-1; 11 bases are shared with TRBD2. J lost 7 bases, V lost 5 bases, and 7 bases had no gene match. Germline V gene lookup returns CDR1 SGHTA and CDR2 FQGNSA. CDR3 length: 15 amino acids. CDR3 protein: CASSPSGGHLNEQFF. The DNA for the CDR3 is TGTGCCAGCAGCCCTAGCGGGGGGCACCTAAATGAGCAGTTCTTC.

V is TRBV9 and J is TRBJ2-2; 7 bases are a match to TRBD2. Germline CDR1 reads SGDLS; CDR2 reads YYNGEE. The CDR3 is made up of 18 amino acids. V was clipped by 4 bases and J by 5 bases; unmatched bases: 17. The CDR3 coding sequence is TGTGCCAGCAGCCCCGGGGTGGGAGGGGCAGGAGAAACCGGGGAGCTGTTTTTT. Translating it yields CASSPGVGGAGETGELFF.

The sample holds many counts of this clonotype. CDR3 residues: CACLLLDTQYF. DNA of the CDR3: TGTGCCTGCCTTCTCCTAGATACGCAGTATTTT. The chain couples TRBV30 to TRBJ2-3; D ambiguous. V lost 6 bases, J lost 5 bases, and 9 bases lay in between. The CDR3 spans 11 residues. Germline CDR1 reads GTSNPN; CDR2 reads SVGIG (reference sequence). Full variable domain (remainder filled in from reference TRBV30 and TRBJ2-3): SQTIHQWPATLVQPVGSPLSLECTVEGTSNPNLYWYRQAAGRGLQLLFYSVGIGQISSEVPQNLSASRPQDRQFILSSKKLLLSDSGFYLCACLLLDTQYFGPGTRLTVL.

Many counts were recorded for this clonotype. The chain combines TRBV11-3 with TRBJ2-2; D is unclear. The germline V gene encodes CDR1 SGHNT and CDR2 YENEEA. The CDR3 loop spans 15 amino acids. V was pared by 4 bases and J by 6 bases, with 15 bases between. Here the CDR3 reads CASSYTVNRAGELFF. DNA for the CDR3: TGTGCCAGCAGCTATACAGTAAATAGGGCCGGGGAGCTGTTTTTT.

The chain is built from TRBV10-2 and TRBJ1-2, with 7 positions matching TRBD1. The germline gives CDR1 WSHSY, CDR2 SAAADI. Trimming removed 3 bases from V and 6 bases from J; junction bases left unmatched: 4. The CDR3 extends over 13 amino acids. The DNA for the CDR3 is TGCGCCAGCAGTGATAGACAGGGCAATGGCTACACCTTC. Translated, it gives CASSDRQGNGYTF.

This clonotype occurred many times. An end of the junction differs from the germline gene, which may be a read error. This chain uses TRBV7-2 with TRBJ2-1; TRBD2 matches at 9 bases. This CDR3 is 15 amino acids long. The germline V gene encodes CDR1 SGHTA and CDR2 FQGNSA. The CDR3 loop reads CASSIAGASGGEQFF. The CDR3 bases are TGTGCCAGCAGCATAGCGGGGGCCTCAGGCGGTGAGCAGTTCTTC.

The chain employs TRBV12-3 or TRBV12-4 and TRBJ2-7; D possibly corresponds to TRBD2 (7 bases). The CDR3 length is 14 residues. Trimming removed 6 bases at V and 4 bases at J, with 16 bases between. CDR3 nucleotide sequence: TGTGCCAGCAGCCCGGGGGGCCGGGAATACGAGCAGTACTTC. Amino acid sequence: CASSPGGREYEQYF.

This sequence joins TRBV7-2 and TRBJ2-3; the D is unclear. Per the germline V gene, CDR1 is SGHTA and CDR2 is FQGNSA. The CDR3 extends over 13 amino acids. V dropped 0 bases and J dropped 7 bases, with 8 bases sitting between them. The CDR3 bases are TGTGCCAGCAGCTTAGCCCGCTCGAATACGCAGTATTTT. Translated, it gives CASSLARSNTQYF. The full variable domain, with the rest looked up from reference TRBV7-2 and TRBJ2-3, is GAGVSQSPSNKVTEKGKDVELRCDPISGHTALYWYRQSLGQGLEFLIYFQGNSAPDKSGLPSDRFSAERTGGSVSTLTIQRTQQEDSAVYLCASSLARSNTQYFGPGTRLTVL.

Only a few counts were recorded for this clonotype. This sequence joins TRBV20-1 and TRBJ2-7; D possibly uses TRBD1 or TRBD2 (5 bases each). The CDR3 has 14 amino acids. Per the germline V gene, CDR1 is DFQATT and CDR2 is SNEGSKA (reference sequence). Trimming took off 6 bases at V and 2 bases at J, with 17 bases between the two ends. CDR3 bases: TGCAGTGCGGGAAGGGACGATTCTACCTACGAGCAGTACTTC. It yields the protein CSAGRDDSTYEQYF.

This clonotype occurred many times. The chain recombines TRBV20-1 with TRBJ1-1; D is unclear. The CDR3 runs 13 residues. Between the trimmed V and J ends, which lost 0 bases and 0 bases, there was a span of 5 bases. Germline assignment: CDR1 DFQATT and CDR2 SNEGSKA (reference sequence). The CDR3 sequence is CSARETVNTEAFF. For the CDR3, the DNA is TGCAGTGCTAGAGAAACGGTGAACACTGAAGCTTTCTTT.

This clonotype came up a few times. The chain uses TRBV9 and TRBJ1-6; D remains unclear. CDR1 is SGDLS and CDR2 is YYNGEE in the germline V gene. This CDR3 spans 13 amino acids. V was cut by 3 bases and J by 8 bases, with 9 bases left in between. The CDR3 DNA follows: TGTGCCAGCAGCGCCTTACTGGATTCACCCCTCCACTTT. Its protein is CASSALLDSPLHF.

The chain links TRBV5-1 to TRBJ2-2; 8 bases match TRBD2. V shed 5 bases and J 5 bases; nucleotides not matched to a gene: 11. The CDR3 runs to 16 residues. The germline CDR1 and CDR2 sequences are SGHRS and YFSETQ. CDR3 nucleotide sequence: TGCGCCAGCAGAGAACCGGGACTAGAAAGTACCGGGGAGCTGTTTTTT. Residues: CASREPGLESTGELFF.

This clonotype appeared a few times. The CDR3 bases are TGTGCCAGCAGTCGGGTAGGACAGTGGGCGAATGAGCAGTTCTTC. This sequence encodes CASSRVGQWANEQFF. The V call is TRBV25-1, the J call TRBJ2-1, with D possibly matching TRBD1 (6 bases). Between the trimmed V and J ends, which lost 5 bases and 7 bases, there was a span of 18 bases. Germline V gives CDR1 MGHDK, CDR2 SYGVNS. CDR3 length: 15 amino acids.

This clonotype was observed a handful of times. The chain recombines TRBV27 with TRBJ2-7; the D is unclear. V was cut by 6 bases and J by 7 bases, with 13 bases left in between. CDR3 length: 12 amino acids. The germline CDR1 and CDR2 sequences are MNHEY and SMNVEV (reference sequence). CDR3 in DNA: TGTGCCAGCAGACGCGACGACCGGGAGCAGTACTTC. Protein sequence: CASRRDDREQYF.

The CDR3 nucleotides read TGCGCCAGCAGCCCCATAGAAGGGACCCGACGAACGGGCTACACCTTC. Its protein is CASSPIEGTRRTGYTF. The chain employs TRBV4-3 and TRBJ1-2, with D tentatively TRBD1 (5 bases). V was clipped by 4 bases and J by 8 bases, with 23 bases between them. From germline, CDR1 is LGHNA and CDR2 YSLEER. This CDR3 region has 16 residues.

This clonotype showed up many times. The chain carries TRBV12-3 or TRBV12-4 and TRBJ2-7; D may correspond to TRBD1 or TRBD2 (5 bases each). The V and J ends lost 5 bases and 2 bases respectively, with 19 bases between them. CDR3 length: 16 amino acids. The CDR3 loop is CASSPLLVRGPYEQYF. The CDR3 bases are TGTGCCAGCAGTCCCCTACTAGTTAGGGGACCCTACGAGCAGTACTTC.

The sample holds many counts of this clonotype. The chain couples TRBV6-1 to TRBJ1-1, with TRBD1 matching 9 bases. The CDR3 is made up of 14 amino acids. Trimming took 6 bases from V and 5 from J; bases not matched to a gene: 7. The V gene's germline CDR1 is MNHNS and CDR2 SASEGT. The CDR3 DNA sequence: TGTGCCAGCAGGGACAGGGGAACGAGGACTGAAGCTTTCTTT. Residues: CASRDRGTRTEAFF.